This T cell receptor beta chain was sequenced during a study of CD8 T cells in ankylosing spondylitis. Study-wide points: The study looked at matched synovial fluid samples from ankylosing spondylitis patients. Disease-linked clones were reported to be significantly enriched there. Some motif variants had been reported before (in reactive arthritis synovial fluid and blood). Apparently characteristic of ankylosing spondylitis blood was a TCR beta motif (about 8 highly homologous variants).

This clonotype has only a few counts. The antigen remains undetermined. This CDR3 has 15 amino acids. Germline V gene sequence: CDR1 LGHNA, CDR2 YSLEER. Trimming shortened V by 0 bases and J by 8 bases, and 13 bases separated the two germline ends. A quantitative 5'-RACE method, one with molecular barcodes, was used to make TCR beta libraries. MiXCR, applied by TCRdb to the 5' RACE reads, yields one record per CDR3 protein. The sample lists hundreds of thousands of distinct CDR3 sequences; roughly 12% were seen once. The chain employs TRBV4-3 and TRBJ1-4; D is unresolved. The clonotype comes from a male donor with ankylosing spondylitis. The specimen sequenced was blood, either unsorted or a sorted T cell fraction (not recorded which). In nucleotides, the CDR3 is TGCGCCAGCAGCCAAGACCATGAAAGAGGAGAAAAACTGTTTTTT. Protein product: CASSQDHERGEKLFF.